This T cell receptor (beta chain) emerged from a study of cytomegalovirus exposure and HLA in healthy donors. Study-wide background: Prior work identified around 100 million unique TCR beta sequences in about 179 million T cells.

Trimming removed 6 bases from V and 9 bases from J, with 21 bases in between. Germline V CDR1 and CDR2: KGHSH, LQKENI. CDR3 length: 15 residues. General study points: Presence/absence analyses treated sequencing depth as roughly uniform across donors. Immune exposure information comprised only CMV serostatus.

Comment on this clone: Its antigen is not identified.

The primer mix had 60 Vbeta and 13 Jbeta primers. TCRdb's table, derived via immunoSEQ multiplex PCR, lists solely in-frame clones and lacks some. The sample carries tens of thousands of clones, about 60% recorded once. Material: PBMCs. The chain uses TRBV18 and TRBJ1-5, with a possible D match to TRBD1 (5 bases). This TCR was recovered from a young man in good health and CMV-seropositive. The DNA for the CDR3 is TGTGCCAGCTCCGAACAGGTTTCGGGTGAATCGCCCCAGCATTTT. It encodes CASSEQVSGESPQHF.